One sample yielded the 24 T cell receptor beta chains listed below, sequenced in a study of CD8 T cells in ankylosing spondylitis. TCRdb redid the calling of the 5' RACE reads with MiXCR, one entry per CDR3 protein. This table has fewer than 550,000 distinct CDR3 sequences, approximately 5% appearing once. The antigens of these receptors remain unknown. Overall study findings and caveats: Made up of eight highly homologous variants, a TCR beta motif appeared characteristic of ankylosing spondylitis blood.

The sequenced sample consisted of blood, either unsorted or a sorted T cell fraction (not recorded which). These TCRs come from a male donor with ankylosing spondylitis.

This clonotype showed up many times. The rearrangement uses TRBV20-1 and TRBJ2-7; the match to TRBD1 covers 11 bases. CDR3 length: 12 residues. The germline CDR1 and CDR2 sequences are DFQATT and SNEGSKA (reference sequence). V lost 6 bases and J lost 12; bases outside the gene matches: 10. The CDR3: CSAHGTGGRLYF. CDR3 in DNA: TGCAGTGCCCACGGGACAGGGGGTAGACTGTACTTC.

In this sample, this clonotype turned up many times. This chain links TRBV10-1 with TRBJ2-3; 7 bases agree with TRBD1. Germline V CDR1 and CDR2: WNHNN, SYGVQD (reference sequence). This CDR3 region has 13 residues. The V gene end was trimmed by 5 bases and the J gene end by 6 bases; junction bases not matched to a gene: 5. The CDR3 spells CASSPTGLDTQYF. The CDR3 nucleotides read TGCGCCAGCAGTCCGACAGGGTTGGATACGCAGTATTTT.

The sample holds many counts of this clonotype. The chain has TRBV18 and TRBJ2-5; tentatively, D is TRBD2 (5 bases). This CDR3 contains 13 residues. Germline CDR1 and CDR2: KGHSH and LQKENI. The V end was cut by 3 bases, the J end by 5 bases, with 10 bases between. DNA for the CDR3: TGTGCCAGCTCACCGGGCGGGCTCGAGACCCAGTACTTC. This encodes CASSPGGLETQYF.

This clonotype has ten or more counts. The V gene is TRBV5-1, the J gene TRBJ1-1; no definite D call. Germline values: CDR1 SGHRS, CDR2 YFSETQ. The CDR3 has 12 amino acids. Trimming pared 0 bases from V and 8 bases from J, leaving 8 bases between. This CDR3 reads CASSLVKEEAFF. DNA of the CDR3: TGCGCCAGCAGCTTGGTCAAGGAAGAAGCTTTCTTT.

This clonotype was found many times. The genes are TRBV7-8 and TRBJ2-5; TRBD1 aligns across 9 bases. Germline CDR1 is SGHVS and CDR2 is FQNEAQ. V lost 4 bases, J lost 3 bases, and 6 bases stayed unmatched. This CDR3 has 15 amino acids. The CDR3 DNA reads TGTGCCAGCAGCTACAGGGGGCGTGGGGAAGAGACCCAGTACTTC. Its protein product is CASSYRGRGEETQYF.

This clonotype has a handful of counts. The V call is TRBV9, the J call TRBJ2-6; 7 bases fit TRBD2. Germline V CDR1 and CDR2: SGDLS, YYNGEE. After removal of 3 bases from V and 0 bases from J, the junction contained 18 bases not matched to a gene. This CDR3 has 21 residues. In DNA, the CDR3 is TGTGCCAGCAGCGCTGGGGAGGGCGCGTATCCCCCATTCTCTGGGGCCAACGTCCTGACTTTC. It is translated as CASSAGEGAYPPFSGANVLTF.

The rearrangement joins TRBV10-3 to TRBJ2-5; 8 positions agree with TRBD1. Germline V gives CDR1 ENHRY, CDR2 SYGVKD. This CDR3 spans 17 amino acids. Unmatched junction bases numbered 13, after V lost 2 bases and J lost 5 bases. For the CDR3, the DNA is TGTGCCATCAGTGAGAATCCGGGACAGGTGAATCGGGAGACCCAGTACTTC. As protein: CAISENPGQVNRETQYF.

The rearrangement joins TRBV20-1 to TRBJ2-7; 9 bases agree with TRBD2. There are 11 residues in the CDR3. CDR1 DFQATT and CDR2 SNEGSKA come from the germline V gene (reference sequence). The CDR3 loop reads CRPGLAREQYF. The DNA of the CDR3 is TGCAGGCCGGGACTAGCCCGAGAGCAGTACTTC.

This clonotype was counted ten times or more. The rearrangement joins TRBV29-1 to TRBJ2-5; 9 bases agree with TRBD1. J gave up 4 bases and V 8 bases, and 8 bases lay outside the gene matches. The CDR3 totals 13 residues. Per germline, CDR1 SQVTM and CDR2 ANQGSEA. The CDR3 loop reads CSFCMDRGETQYF. The CDR3 DNA reads as TGCAGCTTCTGTATGGACAGGGGAGAGACCCAGTACTTC.

The chain has TRBV20-1 and TRBJ2-1, with D possibly being TRBD2 (6 bases). The CDR3 is 14 amino acids. Deletions cut 5 bases from V and 8 bases from J, with 19 bases between. Germline CDR1 DFQATT, CDR2 SNEGSKA (reference sequence). The CDR3 nucleotides read TGCAGTGCTGGGGGACTGGCCAGGGTGGATGAGCAGTTCTTC. It is translated as CSAGGLARVDEQFF.

This clonotype was picked up many times. In DNA, the CDR3 is TGCAGTGCTGAAAGGGGGAGGGACCCCTACGAGCAGTACTTC. Residues: CSAERGRDPYEQYF. This rearrangement joins TRBV20-1 to TRBJ2-7, with TRBD2 as a possible D gene (7 bases). CDR1 is DFQATT and CDR2 is SNEGSKA in the germline V gene (reference sequence). Trimming took off 5 bases at V and 2 bases at J, with 16 bases between the two ends. This CDR3 contains 14 residues.

This clonotype was counted many times. This chain joins TRBV4-2 and TRBJ2-7; 11 nucleotides align to TRBD2. With V trimmed by 0 bases and J by 2 bases, 0 bases remained unmatched. The CDR3 is 15 amino acids. Germline V lookup: CDR1 LGHNA, CDR2 YNFKEQ. In DNA, the CDR3 is TGTGCCAGCAGCCAAGATAGCGGGGGGGCCTACGAGCAGTACTTC. Translation: CASSQDSGGAYEQYF.

At least ten counts were recorded for this clonotype. One junction end does not reproduce the germline sequence, and a read error may be involved. V and J are TRBV6-2 or TRBV6-3 and TRBJ1-5; possible D gene TRBD1, 5 bases. CDR1 and CDR2 (germline): MNHEY, SVGEGT. This CDR3 is built from 18 residues. The CDR3 DNA reads as TGTGCCAGCAGTCACTCCCTACGACGGGCAGGGTATCATCAGCCCCAGCATTTT. It yields the protein CASSHSLRRAGYHQPQHF.

CDR3: CASSQDISTSSGANVLTF. CDR3 DNA: TGCGCCAGCAGCCAAGATATCTCTACAAGCTCTGGGGCCAACGTCCTGACTTTC. This chain links TRBV4-3 with TRBJ2-6, with unresolved D. The CDR3 spans 18 residues. V lost 0 bases and J lost 0, with 12 bases in between. The germline CDR1 and CDR2 sequences are LGHNA and YSLEER.

This clonotype was counted at least ten times. This sequence joins TRBV4-2 and TRBJ2-1, with 11 nucleotides matching TRBD2. Germline CDR1 and CDR2: LGHNA and YNFKEQ. The trim removed 1 base at V and 6 bases at J, leaving 5 bases unmatched. The CDR3 contains 16 residues. The CDR3 here is CASSQVAGGLVNEQFF. CDR3 DNA sequence: TGTGCCAGCAGCCAAGTAGCGGGAGGGCTAGTCAATGAGCAGTTCTTC.

This clonotype was recorded at least ten times. This chain uses TRBV20-1 with TRBJ2-3, with 13 bases fitting TRBD2. Germline lookup yields CDR1 DFQATT and CDR2 SNEGSKA (reference sequence). J gave up 8 bases and V 3 bases, and 14 bases lay outside the gene matches. This CDR3 region has 17 residues. The DNA of the CDR3 is TGCAGTGCTAGGGATCGCACTAGCGGGAGGGGAATCTCTACGCAGTATTTT. It codes for CSARDRTSGRGISTQYF.

The sample holds many counts of this clonotype. The chain carries TRBV5-1 and TRBJ2-7; 7 bases are a match to TRBD1. CDR3 length: 15 residues. Losses at the gene ends were 4 bases for V and 2 bases for J; bases not matched to a gene: 9. In germline, CDR1 is SGHRS, CDR2 YFSETQ. This CDR3 is CASSLDRVAAYEQYF. CDR3 DNA: TGCGCCAGCAGCCTTGACAGGGTAGCAGCCTACGAGCAGTACTTC.

This clonotype was counted many times. The chain uses TRBV21-1 and TRBJ1-5. TRBV21-1 corresponds to a pseudogene. This CDR3 contains 18 residues. CDR3 residues: CASSKVCGRGGEGQPQHF. The CDR3 DNA reads as TGTGCCAGCAGCAAAGTATGTGGGCGGGGAGGCGAAGGTCAGCCCCAGCATTTT.

This clonotype was recorded at least ten times. The CDR3 here is CASSLIPSGSGEQFF. The CDR3 nucleotides read TGCGCCAGCAGCTTAATCCCATCCGGGTCGGGTGAACAGTTCTTC. The chain recombines TRBV5-1 with TRBJ2-1; no reliable D call. Trimming shortened V by 2 bases and J by 13 bases, and 22 bases separated the two germline ends. The CDR3 is made up of 15 amino acids. CDR1 is SGHRS, CDR2 YFSETQ, per germline.

This clonotype was observed many times. The rearrangement links TRBV28 to TRBJ2-4, with D hard to call. CDR3 size: 13 residues. The germline gives CDR1 MDHEN, CDR2 SYDVKM. Trimming removed 5 bases at V and 5 bases at J, with 10 bases between. CDR3: CASSPWTENIQYF. CDR3 nucleotide sequence: TGTGCCAGCAGTCCATGGACCGAAAACATTCAGTACTTC. The full variable domain, with the rest looked up from reference TRBV28 and TRBJ2-4, is DVKVTQSSRYLVKRTGEKVFLECVQDMDHENMFWYRQDPGLGLRLIYFSYDVKMKEKGDIPEGYSVSREKKERFSLILESASTNQTSMYLCASSPWTENIQYFGAGTRLSVL.

This clonotype was recorded at least ten times. The rearrangement links TRBV6-1 to TRBJ2-3, with D unclear. The CDR3 has 12 amino acids. Trimming removed 0 bases from V and 5 bases from J, with 3 bases in between. Germline assignment: CDR1 MNHNS and CDR2 SASEGT. The CDR3 loop reads CASSEARDTQYF. The DNA of the CDR3 is TGTGCCAGCAGTGAAGCGAGAGATACGCAGTATTTT.

This clonotype was counted many times. V and J are TRBV29-1 and TRBJ2-3; the D gene is possibly TRBD2 (6 bases). This CDR3 contains 14 residues. Germline CDR1 and CDR2: SQVTM and ANQGSEA. V lost 7 bases to trimming and J lost 0 bases, with 14 bases between them. CDR3 DNA sequence: TGCAGCGCTCGTGCCGGGGGAAGCACAGATACGCAGTATTTT. This translates into CSARAGGSTDTQYF.

The V gene is TRBV3-1, the J gene TRBJ2-7; D is perhaps TRBD2 (6 bases). The germline V gene encodes CDR1 LGHDT and CDR2 YNNKEL (reference sequence). The V gene lost 3 bases and the J gene lost 5 bases, with 11 bases spanning the gap. CDR3 size: 13 residues. Here the CDR3 DNA reads TGTGCCAGCAGCCACCGGGACTTTAACGAGCAGTACTTC. Amino acid sequence: CASSHRDFNEQYF.

This clonotype appeared many times. J is TRBJ2-5 and V is TRBV29-1; D gene unclear. The germline V gene has CDR1 SQVTM and CDR2 ANQGSEA. This CDR3 spans 13 amino acids. V was trimmed by 3 bases and J by 5 bases, leaving 13 bases between them. The CDR3: CSVDPYGLETQYF. The DNA of the CDR3 is TGCAGCGTTGACCCGTACGGCCTGGAGACCCAGTACTTC.